One sample yielded the 28 T cell receptor beta chains listed below, sequenced in a study of cytomegalovirus exposure and HLA in healthy donors. This PCR relied on a set of 60 Vbeta primers and 13 Jbeta primers. Produced via immunoSEQ multiplex PCR; TCRdb's table is partial and in-frame only. The repertoire holds around 210,000 clones, 70% to 90% seen once, with 0.2% to 0.25% in the top ten. The sample taken for sequencing was PBMCs. These receptors were obtained from a girl aged 2 to 9 in good health and CMV-seronegative.

The chain joins TRBV7-9 to TRBJ2-2; D possibly corresponds to TRBD1 (6 bases). Germline CDR1 reads SEHNR; CDR2 reads FQNEAQ (reference sequence). This CDR3 has 13 amino acids. With 9 bases removed from V and 4 bases from J, the gap between germline ends came to 12 bases. The CDR3 is CASSTGTTGELFF. The CDR3 DNA follows: TGTGCCAGTAGCACAGGGACCACCGGGGAGCTGTTTTTT. The full variable domain, with the rest looked up from reference TRBV7-9 and TRBJ2-2, is DTGVSQNPRHKITKRGQNVTFRCDPISEHNRLYWYRQTLGQGPEFLTYFQNEAQLEKSRLLSDRFSAERPKGSFSTLEIQRTEQGDSAMYLCASSTGTTGELFFGEGSRLTVL.

This sequence joins TRBV18 and TRBJ2-4; 12 nucleotides match TRBD2. V was pared by 2 bases and J by 10 bases, with 3 bases of the junction left unmatched. CDR3 length equals 14 residues. Germline assignment: CDR1 KGHSH and CDR2 LQKENI. The DNA of the CDR3 is TGTGCCAGCTCACCAGGGACTAGCGGGCATATTCAGTACTTC. It is translated as CASSPGTSGHIQYF.

The chain recombines TRBV5-1 with TRBJ2-3; a weak D match, TRBD1 (5 bases). The germline gives CDR1 SGHRS, CDR2 YFSETQ. The CDR3 totals 15 residues. Trimming cost V 3 bases and J 2 bases, with 13 bases left between them. CDR3 region: CASSWGRVDTDTQYF. The CDR3 bases are TGCGCCAGCAGCTGGGGCAGGGTTGACACAGATACGCAGTATTTT.

V is TRBV6-6 and J is TRBJ2-3; D is possibly TRBD2 (6 bases). The CDR3 length is 15 residues. Germline V gene data show CDR1 as MNHNY and CDR2 as SVGAGI (reference sequence). Trimming removed 4 bases from V and 3 bases from J, with 14 bases in between. DNA for the CDR3: TGTGCCAGCAGTTGGGGGGTTAGCGGTACAGATACGCAGTATTTT. The encoded protein is CASSWGVSGTDTQYF.

This clone was seen only a few times. The chain recombines TRBV4-1 with TRBJ2-5, with 11 bases identical to TRBD2. Germline V gives CDR1 MGHRA, CDR2 YSYEKL. Trimming cost V 3 bases and J 2 bases; bases outside gene matches: 5. This CDR3 comprises 16 residues. CDR3 loop: CASSHDSGGAQETQYF. Written as DNA, the CDR3 is TGCGCCAGCAGCCACGATAGCGGGGGGGCACAAGAGACCCAGTACTTC.

The chain combines TRBV30 with TRBJ1-1, with D hard to call. V lost 3 bases, J lost 4 bases, and 9 bases lay in between. Germline V CDR1 and CDR2: GTSNPN, SVGIG (reference sequence). The CDR3 runs to 12 residues. CDR3 residues: CAWSSTPTEAFF. CDR3 nucleotides: TGTGCCTGGAGCTCCACACCCACTGAAGCTTTCTTT.

The chain carries TRBV30 and TRBJ2-5; 12 nucleotides match TRBD1. V shed 6 bases, J shed 4 bases, and the junction held 6 bases outside the gene matches. Germline V CDR1 and CDR2: GTSNPN, SVGIG (reference sequence). This CDR3 is built from 14 residues. CDR3 amino acids: CACRDRGQGETQYF. The CDR3 DNA is TGTGCCTGCCGGGACAGGGGGCAGGGAGAGACCCAGTACTTC.

This chain connects TRBV9 to TRBJ2-5, with 15 bases identical to TRBD2. The CDR3 has 16 amino acids. J gave up 5 bases and V 4 bases, and 6 bases lay outside the gene matches. Germline loops: CDR1 SGDLS, CDR2 YYNGEE. The CDR3 region has the DNA TGTGCCAGCAGCCCCGGACTAGCGGGAGGGTGGGAGACCCAGTACTTC. Translating gives CASSPGLAGGWETQYF.

The CDR3 bases are TGTGCCAGCAGCAACTACAGGTCTTCCTCCTACGAGCAGTACTTC. Amino acids: CASSNYRSSSYEQYF. The rearrangement joins TRBV11-2 to TRBJ2-7; D is perhaps TRBD1 (5 bases). Trimming took off 5 bases at V and 0 bases at J, with 14 bases between the two ends. The V gene's germline CDR1 is SGHAT and CDR2 FQNNGV. CDR3 length equals 15 residues.

This rearrangement joins TRBV7-6 to TRBJ1-1; perhaps TRBD1 as D (6 bases). The CDR3 length is 14 residues. Per the germline V gene, CDR1 is SGHVS and CDR2 is FNYEAQ. Between the trimmed V and J ends, which lost 4 bases and 1 base, there was a span of 10 bases. In DNA form, the CDR3 reads TGTGCCAGCAGCTACGGACAGACGAACACTGAAGCTTTCTTT. Protein product: CASSYGQTNTEAFF.

The chain couples TRBV9 to TRBJ2-1, with 14 nucleotides matching TRBD2. Germline CDR1 reads SGDLS; CDR2 reads YYNGEE. Germline trimming cut 8 bases from V and 7 bases from J; bases unmatched to any gene: 11. The CDR3 is 16 residues long. The CDR3 region has the DNA TGTGCCAGTAGCTTCGGGACTAGCGGGAGAAGGAATGAGCAGTTCTTC. Encoded protein: CASSFGTSGRRNEQFF. Complete variable domain (other parts from reference TRBV9 and TRBJ2-1): DSGVTQTPKHLITATGQRVTLRCSPRSGDLSVYWYQQSLDQGLQFLIQYYNGEERAKGNILERFSAQQFPDLHSELNLSSLELGDSALYFCASSFGTSGRRNEQFFGPGTRLTVL.

This clone was detected only a few times. V usage is TRBV5-1 and J usage is TRBJ2-7; tentatively, D is TRBD1 (5 bases). This CDR3 is 12 amino acids long. Deletions cut 4 bases from V and 6 bases from J, with 11 bases between. In germline, CDR1 is SGHRS, CDR2 YFSETQ. CDR3 in DNA: TGCGCCAGCAGCCCGGACATCGGCGAGCAGTACTTC. Its translation: CASSPDIGEQYF. Full variable domain (outside the CDR3, taken from reference TRBV5-1 and TRBJ2-7): KAGVTQTPRYLIKTRGQQVTLSCSPISGHRSVSWYQQTPGQGLQFLFEYFSETQRNKGNFPGRFSGRQFSNSRSEMNVSTLELGDSALYLCASSPDIGEQYFGPGTRLTVT.

V is TRBV11-2 and J is TRBJ2-7; D might be TRBD1 (5 bases). This CDR3 is built from 13 residues. Germline CDR1 SGHAT, CDR2 FQNNGV. Trimming shortened V by 5 bases and J by 3 bases, and 11 bases separated the two germline ends. The CDR3 reads CASSLSDSYEQYF. The CDR3 DNA sequence: TGTGCCAGCAGCCTAAGCGACAGCTACGAGCAGTACTTC. Using reference TRBV11-2 and TRBJ2-7 for the parts outside the CDR3, the full variable domain is EAGVAQSPRYKIIEKRQSVAFWCNPISGHATLYWYQQILGQGPKLLIQFQNNGVVDDSQLPKDRFSAERLKGVDSTLKIQPAKLEDSAVYLCASSLSDSYEQYFGPGTRLTVT.

CDR3 region: CASSYSGGQAKDGYTF. In DNA form, the CDR3 reads TGTGCCAGCAGTTACTCTGGAGGACAGGCCAAGGATGGCTACACCTTC. The chain has TRBV6-5 and TRBJ1-2; 7 bases are shared with TRBD1. The V gene's germline CDR1 is MNHEY and CDR2 SVGAGI. The CDR3 consists of 16 residues. The ends lost 0 bases at V and 6 bases at J; junction bases unmatched: 10.

The V call is TRBV11-3, the J call TRBJ2-3; 15 bases map to TRBD2. The V gene end was trimmed by 5 bases and the J gene end by 3 bases; junction bases not matched to a gene: 3. The CDR3 sequence is 16 residues long. The germline V gene has CDR1 SGHNT and CDR2 YENEEA. The chain's CDR3 is CASSAGTSGGTDTQYF. Written as DNA, the CDR3 is TGTGCCAGCAGCGCCGGGACTAGCGGGGGGACAGATACGCAGTATTTT.

The rearrangement joins TRBV7-8 to TRBJ2-1; 9 nucleotides match TRBD2. The germline gives CDR1 SGHVS, CDR2 FQNEAQ. This CDR3 region has 15 residues. The V segment lost 5 bases and the J segment 5 bases; nucleotides outside the gene matches: 7. CDR3 region: CASSKGLAEDNEQFF. CDR3 sequence (DNA): TGTGCCAGCAGCAAGGGACTAGCCGAGGACAATGAGCAGTTCTTC.

The chain uses TRBV30 and TRBJ1-1, with D maybe TRBD1 (6 bases). The length of the CDR3 is 14 residues. Germline CDR1 reads GTSNPN; CDR2 reads SVGIG (reference sequence). Trimming shortened V by 4 bases and J by 6 bases, and 18 bases separated the two germline ends. CDR3 loop: CAWTTRGQTSEAFF. CDR3 sequence (DNA): TGTGCCTGGACAACCAGGGGCCAAACCTCTGAAGCTTTCTTT.

This clone occurred once. The rearrangement links TRBV6-1 to TRBJ1-1, with D uncertain. V shed 2 bases and J shed 3 bases, with 16 bases lying between them. The germline gives CDR1 MNHNS, CDR2 SASEGT. The CDR3 sequence is 16 residues long. The CDR3 DNA is TGTGCCAGCAGTGAACGTAGTCTCCCGAGGGACACTGAAGCTTTCTTT. Translating gives CASSERSLPRDTEAFF.

The CDR3 region has the DNA TGTGCCAGCAGGGATGGGACAGGGGATTGGCAGCCCCAGCATTTT. This encodes CASRDGTGDWQPQHF. The chain has TRBV5-5 and TRBJ1-5; TRBD1 aligns across 10 bases. Per germline, CDR1 SGHKS and CDR2 YYEKEE (reference sequence). CDR3 length: 15 residues. With 5 bases clipped from V and 7 bases from J, the junction kept 9 bases outside the gene matches. Based on the CDR3 plus reference TRBV5-5 and TRBJ1-5, the full variable domain is DAGVTQSPTHLIKTRGQQVTLRCSPISGHKSVSWYQQVLGQGPQFIFQYYEKEERGRGNFPDRFSARQFPNYSSELNVNALLLGDSALYLCASRDGTGDWQPQHFGDGTRLSIL.

This clone was observed a few times. This chain connects TRBV7-3 to TRBJ2-1; 8 nucleotides match TRBD2. The CDR3 spans 18 residues. Germline V gene data show CDR1 as SGHTA and CDR2 as FQGTGA. J was trimmed by 6 bases and V by 1 base; bases with no gene match: 14. CDR3 in DNA: TGTGCCAGCAGCTTAATGGGATCGGTACTAGCGGCTTCCAATGAGCAGTTCTTC. This translates into CASSLMGSVLAASNEQFF.

The rearrangement joins TRBV5-8 to TRBJ1-1, with 7 bases lining up with TRBD1. Germline CDR1 reads SGHTS; CDR2 reads YDEGEE. The CDR3 is 11 residues long. V lost 4 bases to trimming and J lost 11 bases; unmatched junction nucleotides: 5. Written as DNA, the CDR3 is TGTGCCAGCAGCGCGACAGGGAAGGCTTTCTTT. Translation gives CASSATGKAFF.

CDR3 amino acids: CASRRSEASSYEQYF. In nucleotides, the CDR3 is TGTGCCAGCAGACGCTCGGAGGCGAGCTCCTACGAGCAGTACTTC. The J gene is TRBJ2-7, the V gene TRBV11-1; D perhaps matches TRBD2 (5 bases). The CDR3 is 15 residues long. With 6 bases removed from V and 0 bases from J, the gap between germline ends came to 15 bases. The germline CDR1 and CDR2 sequences are SGHAT and FQDESV (reference sequence).

This chain joins TRBV13 and TRBJ1-2, with 11 bases aligning to TRBD1. CDR3 length: 14 residues. CDR1 is PRHDT and CDR2 is FYEKMQ in the germline V gene (reference sequence). The V segment lost 5 bases and the J segment 14 bases; nucleotides outside the gene matches: 13. The CDR3 DNA reads as TGTGCCAGCAGCCCTGCAACCAGGGACAGGGGGAAGACCTTC. Residues: CASSPATRDRGKTF.

In this sample, this clone turned up a few times. The chain is built from TRBV25-1 and TRBJ1-1; D remains ambiguous. CDR1 MGHDK and CDR2 SYGVNS come from the germline V gene. CDR3 length: 13 amino acids. V shed 5 bases and J shed 8 bases, with 15 bases lying between them. CDR3 residues: CASSFLEGEEAFF. CDR3 sequence (DNA): TGTGCCAGCAGTTTCTTGGAGGGCGAGGAAGCTTTCTTT. The full variable domain, rest sourced from reference TRBV25-1 and TRBJ1-1, is EADIYQTPRYLVIGTGKKITLECSQTMGHDKMYWYQQDPGMELHLIHYSYGVNSTEKGDLSSESTVSRIRTEHFPLTLESARPSHTSQYLCASSFLEGEEAFFGQGTRLTVV.

The chain couples TRBV12-5 to TRBJ1-2; D gene ambiguous. This CDR3 is 12 amino acids long. Trimming shortened V by 6 bases and J by 6 bases, and 11 bases separated the two germline ends. CDR1 is LGHNT, CDR2 FRNRAP, per germline. The chain's CDR3 is CASGAPLNGYTF. As DNA, the CDR3 is TGTGCTAGTGGGGCTCCCTTAAATGGCTACACCTTC.

The chain carries TRBV27 and TRBJ1-4; D not certain. CDR1 is MNHEY and CDR2 is SMNVEV in the germline V gene (reference sequence). The CDR3 loop spans 12 amino acids. V shed 4 bases and J shed 6 bases, with 6 bases lying between them. CDR3 protein: CASSSKDEKLFF. The CDR3 coding sequence is TGTGCCAGCAGTTCTAAAGATGAAAAACTGTTTTTT. The variable domain in full, completed from reference TRBV27 and TRBJ1-4, reads EAQVTQNPRYLITVTGKKLTVTCSQNMNHEYMSWYRQDPGLGLRQIYYSMNVEVTDKGDVPEGYKVSRKEKRNFPLILESPSPNQTSLYFCASSSKDEKLFFGSGTQLSVL.

The chain combines TRBV9 with TRBJ1-6; 8 nucleotides align to TRBD1. CDR1 SGDLS and CDR2 YYNGEE come from the germline V gene. The junction had 6 bases not matched to a gene; V was cut back by 3 bases and J by 7 bases. The CDR3 runs to 15 residues. CDR3 sequence reads: CASSAQGGLNSPLHF. The CDR3, as DNA: TGTGCCAGCAGCGCACAGGGGGGATTGAATTCACCCCTCCACTTT.

This clone appeared once. The CDR3: CASSLGGTSYEQYF. The CDR3 DNA reads as TGTGCCAGCAGTTTAGGAGGGACCTCCTACGAGCAGTACTTC. The chain recombines TRBV27 with TRBJ2-7; weak D call: TRBD2 (6 bases). Germline CDR1 MNHEY, CDR2 SMNVEV (reference sequence). There are 14 residues in the CDR3. V was trimmed by 2 bases and J by 0 bases, leaving 8 bases between them.